Shown below are 6 T cell receptor beta chains from a single sample sequenced in a study of Ad26.COV2.S vaccination and SARS-CoV-2 variants. TCRdb's copy holds only in-frame clones and misses some; the assay was immunoSEQ multiplex PCR. This table has 410,000 or so clones, approximately 92% appearing once. As for treatment: roughly 20 received Ad26.COV2.S at low or high dose, single or two shots; five or six received placebo; per-sample allocation not given. Collection of the samples took place on day 63 after the first injection of vaccine or placebo. Specimen: peripheral blood, collected in a trial of Ad26.COV2.S vaccine versus placebo. Source of these receptors: a person aged 18-65 years who received the Ad26.COV2.S COVID-19 vaccine or a placebo.

The chain recombines TRBV6-6 with TRBJ1-3; D gene unclear. The CDR3 spans 15 residues. From germline, CDR1 is MNHNY and CDR2 SVGAGI (reference sequence). Trimming took 2 bases from V and 2 from J, leaving 10 bases between them. The CDR3 DNA follows: TGTGCCAGCAGTTACCTGCTGGGAGCTGGAAACACCATATATTTT. This codes for CASSYLLGAGNTIYF.

The chain employs TRBV5-1 and TRBJ1-6; the match to TRBD1 covers 7 bases. This CDR3 is 15 amino acids long. With V trimmed by 0 bases and J by 7 bases, 4 bases remained unmatched. Germline values: CDR1 SGHRS, CDR2 YFSETQ. CDR3 sequence reads: CASSLGRGANSPLHF. In nucleotides, the CDR3 is TGCGCCAGCAGCTTGGGCAGGGGGGCGAATTCACCCCTCCACTTT.

This sequence joins TRBV29-1 and TRBJ2-7, with D possibly TRBD1 on 6 matching bases. The CDR3 runs 12 residues. Looked up from germline, CDR1 is SQVTM and CDR2 is ANQGSEA. Trimming pared 4 bases from V and 3 bases from J, leaving 10 bases between. The CDR3 region is CSVGTAFYEQYF. CDR3 in DNA: TGCAGCGTTGGGACAGCCTTCTACGAGCAGTACTTC.

The chain carries TRBV27 and TRBJ2-1; 11 bases align to TRBD2. This CDR3 spans 20 amino acids. From germline, CDR1 is MNHEY and CDR2 SMNVEV (reference sequence). With V trimmed by 1 base and J by 7 bases, 18 bases remained unmatched. CDR3 nucleotides: TGTGCCAGCAGTTTATTTGCCCGCCCAATTAGCGGGGGGGCCCGTAATGAGCAGTTCTTC. This translates into CASSLFARPISGGARNEQFF.

The J gene is TRBJ1-2, the V gene TRBV4-1; D gene ambiguous. V dropped 1 base and J dropped 7 bases, with 16 bases sitting between them. CDR3 length: 15 residues. CDR1 MGHRA and CDR2 YSYEKL come from the germline V gene. The CDR3 sequence: CASSQGGGRPSGYTF. For the CDR3, the DNA is TGCGCCAGCAGCCAAGGGGGTGGGAGACCCTCTGGCTACACCTTC.

This sequence joins TRBV2 and TRBJ1-4; D ambiguous. With 6 bases removed from V and 0 bases from J, the gap between germline ends came to 8 bases. The CDR3 has 14 residues. Germline loops: CDR1 SNHLY, CDR2 FYNNEI. CDR3 loop: CASSRWATNEKLFF. CDR3 DNA: TGTGCCAGCAGCCGATGGGCAACTAATGAAAAACTGTTTTTT.